These T cell receptor beta chains were read from a single sample in a study of long-term antiretroviral therapy in people with HIV. Libraries were prepared by immunoSEQ multiplex PCR; TCRdb keeps only in-frame clonotypes and omits some of them. The table has tens of thousands of clones, more than 85% seen once; the top ten hold approximately 3%. The starting material was unsorted PBMCs, obtained 5.3 years after starting antiretroviral therapy. These receptors all come from a man aged 50 or older with HIV. Both conserved end residues are part of each CDR3. Each record gives: V gene, J gene, D gene, clone size, CDR3 protein, CDR3 DNA. A D gene is named only where the DNA matches it firmly. The size field is filled for only some rows; it gives once, few, many or a size class.

V: TRBV9; J: TRBJ1-1; D: .; size: .; CDR3: CASSAVQNTEAFF; DNA: TGTGCCAGCAGCGCAGTTCAAAACACTGAAGCTTTCTTT
V: TRBV6-5; J: TRBJ2-7; D: .; size: .; CDR3: CASSPRRDSYEQYF; DNA: TGTGCCAGCAGTCCCCGGCGGGACTCCTACGAGCAGTACTTC
V: TRBV13; J: TRBJ1-4; D: .; size: .; CDR3: CASSPKRTNEKLFF; DNA: TGTGCCAGCAGCCCAAAAAGAACTAATGAAAAACTGTTTTTT
V: TRBV30; J: TRBJ1-1; D: .; size: .; CDR3: CAWSVGVMNTEAFF; DNA: TGTGCCTGGAGTGTAGGGGTAATGAACACTGAAGCTTTCTTT
V: TRBV6-6; J: TRBJ1-1; D: .; size: once; CDR3: CASSYTDTGAFF; DNA: TGTGCCAGCAGTTACACCGACACGGGGGCTTTCTTT
V: TRBV4-3; J: TRBJ2-1; D: .; size: .; CDR3: CASSHRSNEQFF; DNA: TGCGCCAGCAGCCATCGTAGTAATGAGCAGTTCTTC
V: TRBV6-5; J: TRBJ1-1; D: .; size: .; CDR3: CASSYNRDTNTEAFF; DNA: TGTGCCAGCAGTTATAATCGGGACACCAACACTGAAGCTTTCTTT
V: TRBV15; J: TRBJ2-1; D: TRBD2; size: .; CDR3: CATSTGGNNEQFF; DNA: TGTGCCACCAGCACCGGGGGGAACAATGAGCAGTTCTTC
V: TRBV7-9; J: TRBJ2-7; D: .; size: once; CDR3: CASSEQLGPYEQYF; DNA: TGTGCCAGCAGCGAACAGCTGGGGCCCTACGAGCAGTACTTC
V: TRBV28; J: TRBJ1-5; D: .; size: .; CDR3: CASRAANQPQHF; DNA: TGTGCCAGCCGGGCCGCAAATCAGCCCCAGCATTTT
V: TRBV5-5; J: TRBJ1-1; D: .; size: .; CDR3: CASSLGRAGYTEAFF; DNA: TGTGCCAGCAGCTTGGGCAGGGCGGGGTACACTGAAGCTTTCTTT
V: TRBV28; J: TRBJ1-1; D: .; size: .; CDR3: CASSLSAGTTEAFF; DNA: TGTGCCAGCAGTTTAAGCGCGGGGACGACTGAAGCTTTCTTT
V: TRBV6-1; J: TRBJ2-2; D: .; size: .; CDR3: CASSEAAETGELFF; DNA: TGTGCCAGCAGTGAAGCGGCGGAGACCGGGGAGCTGTTTTTT
V: TRBV9; J: TRBJ1-1; D: .; size: .; CDR3: CASSAFGTNTEAFF; DNA: TGTGCCAGCAGCGCATTCGGAACGAACACTGAAGCTTTCTTT
V: TRBV5-1; J: TRBJ1-1; D: .; size: .; CDR3: CASSLTGLGVTEAFF; DNA: TGCGCCAGCAGCTTGACAGGCCTCGGGGTAACTGAAGCTTTCTTT
V: TRBV7-3; J: TRBJ1-6; D: .; size: .; CDR3: CASSLTTASNSPLHF; DNA: TGTGCCAGCAGCTTAACGACGGCAAGTAATTCACCCCTCCACTTT
V: TRBV27; J: TRBJ2-4; D: .; size: .; CDR3: CASSLLGDGGNIQYF; DNA: TGTGCCAGCAGTTTATTAGGAGATGGAGGAAACATTCAGTACTTC
V: TRBV25-1; J: TRBJ1-6; D: .; size: .; CDR3: CASSDGGRSYNSPLHF; DNA: TGTGCCAGCAGTGATGGCGGGCGTTCCTATAATTCACCCCTCCACTTT
V: TRBV2; J: TRBJ1-2; D: .; size: .; CDR3: CASSERRGENGYTF; DNA: TGTGCCAGCAGTGAAAGGAGGGGAGAAAATGGCTACACCTTC
V: TRBV4-3; J: TRBJ2-7; D: .; size: .; CDR3: CASSQAATGSSYEQYF; DNA: TGCGCCAGCAGCCAAGCGGCAACAGGGAGCTCCTACGAGCAGTACTTC
V: TRBV25-1; J: TRBJ1-3; D: .; size: .; CDR3: CASSEAGAGNTIYF; DNA: TGTGCCAGCAGTGAGGCAGGGGCGGGAAACACCATATATTTT
V: TRBV6-1; J: TRBJ1-2; D: .; size: .; CDR3: CASSEEFWAVNYGYTF; DNA: TGTGCCAGCAGTGAAGAGTTTTGGGCAGTCAACTATGGCTACACCTTC
V: TRBV5-1; J: TRBJ1-1; D: .; size: .; CDR3: CASSLSGTGTEAFF; DNA: TGCGCCAGCAGCTTATCCGGGACGGGCACTGAAGCTTTCTTT
V: TRBV11-1; J: TRBJ2-7; D: .; size: few; CDR3: CASSYSARGDDEQYF; DNA: TGTGCCAGCAGCTATAGCGCCAGGGGCGACGACGAGCAGTACTTC
V: TRBV29-1; J: TRBJ1-1; D: .; size: .; CDR3: CSAKDLPNTEAFF; DNA: TGCAGCGCCAAGGACTTACCGAACACTGAAGCTTTCTTT
V: TRBV7-9; J: TRBJ1-3; D: .; size: few; CDR3: CASSGSGGTSGNTIYF; DNA: TGTGCCAGCAGCGGCTCGGGGGGCACCTCTGGAAACACCATATATTTT
V: TRBV6-5; J: TRBJ2-7; D: TRBD1; size: once; CDR3: CASSYGDRGDEQYF; DNA: TGTGCCAGCAGTTACGGGGACAGGGGGGACGAGCAGTACTTC
V: TRBV19; J: TRBJ1-1; D: .; size: .; CDR3: CASSIGGTTEAFF; DNA: TGTGCCAGTAGTATCGGCGGGACCACTGAAGCTTTCTTT
V: TRBV29-1; J: TRBJ2-3; D: TRBD1; size: .; CDR3: CSVEIRQGSGTDTQYF; DNA: TGCAGCGTTGAAATCCGACAGGGTTCTGGGACAGATACGCAGTATTTT
V: TRBV14; J: TRBJ2-3; D: .; size: once; CDR3: CASSQEMRGSTDTQYF; DNA: TGTGCCAGCAGCCAAGAAATGAGGGGGAGCACAGATACGCAGTATTTT
V: TRBV5-6; J: TRBJ2-5; D: TRBD1; size: .; CDR3: CASSLGQGEVETQYF; DNA: TGTGCCAGCAGCTTGGGACAGGGGGAAGTTGAGACCCAGTACTTC
V: TRBV6-1; J: TRBJ2-2; D: .; size: .; CDR3: CASTDRGGTGELFF; DNA: TGTGCCAGCACGGATCGGGGAGGCACCGGGGAGCTGTTTTTT
V: TRBV29-1; J: TRBJ1-1; D: .; size: .; CDR3: CSAGPNTEAFF; DNA: TGCAGCGCGGGACCGAACACTGAAGCTTTCTTT